The 27 T cell receptor beta chains below all came from one sample that was sequenced in a study of blood T cell repertoires in COVID-19. Generated by immunoSEQ multiplex PCR, the TCRdb table keeps only in-frame clones and is missing some. Of 300,000 to 500,000 clones listed, roughly 90% were seen once; the top ten hold approximately 1%. The sample taken for sequencing was PBMCs or T cells enriched from blood (not recorded which). All receptors come from a woman under 40 with acute COVID-19.

This clone was seen a few times. The chain employs TRBV2 and TRBJ1-5; weak D call: TRBD1 (5 bases). With 1 base removed from V and 2 bases from J, the gap between germline ends came to 21 bases. This CDR3 contains 19 residues. Germline assignment: CDR1 SNHLY and CDR2 FYNNEI. CDR3 amino acids: CASSEGPRTTNSGNQPQHF. The DNA of the CDR3 is TGTGCCAGCAGTGAAGGCCCGAGGACAACTAATTCGGGCAATCAGCCCCAGCATTTT.

The chain combines TRBV5-4 with TRBJ2-1, with D hard to call. The CDR3 consists of 12 residues. The V gene's germline CDR1 is SGHNT and CDR2 YYREEE (reference sequence). Trimming removed 4 bases from V and 6 bases from J, with 8 bases in between. The CDR3 nucleotides read TGTGCCAGCAGCCCTGCGAGCAATGAGCAGTTCTTC. Translation: CASSPASNEQFF.

The chain carries TRBV7-6 and TRBJ2-7; the D is unclear. The CDR3 covers 14 residues. V was pared by 2 bases and J by 3 bases, with 11 bases between. From germline, CDR1 is SGHVS and CDR2 FNYEAQ. The CDR3 coding sequence is TGTGCCAGCAGCTTACGCCCCCGGTTCTACGAGCAGTACTTC. This translates into CASSLRPRFYEQYF.

The rearrangement joins TRBV19 to TRBJ2-7, with D perhaps matching TRBD1 (6 bases). The V end lost 3 bases, the J end lost 1 base, and 10 bases lay between the germline ends. Germline V gives CDR1 LNHDA, CDR2 SQIVND (reference sequence). This CDR3 is 14 amino acids long. CDR3 in amino acids: CASSMFGQSYEQYF. The CDR3 coding sequence is TGTGCCAGTAGTATGTTTGGACAGTCCTACGAGCAGTACTTC.

The rearrangement links TRBV6-2 or TRBV6-3 to TRBJ1-5; no clear D gene. Germline CDR1 and CDR2: MNHEY and SVGEGT. This CDR3 comprises 12 residues. V lost 4 bases, J lost 11 bases, and 12 bases lay in between. CDR3 region: CASSSIPRSQHF. DNA of the CDR3: TGTGCCAGCAGTTCCATTCCGAGGTCCCAGCATTTT.

The chain couples TRBV18 to TRBJ1-3, with D unclear. Germline values: CDR1 KGHSH, CDR2 LQKENI. The CDR3 loop spans 16 amino acids. V lost 4 bases and J lost 0, with 13 bases in between. CDR3 amino acids: CASSLNRGSSGNTIYF. The DNA of the CDR3 is TGTGCCAGCTCACTAAACCGCGGGAGCTCTGGAAACACCATATATTTT.

The rearrangement links TRBV12-3 or TRBV12-4 to TRBJ1-1, with D possibly being TRBD1 (5 bases). CDR3 length: 13 residues. V lost 1 base, J lost 4 bases, and 7 bases lay in between. CDR3 coding DNA: TGTGCCAGCAGTTTAGGACAGACCACTGAAGCTTTCTTT. Protein product: CASSLGQTTEAFF.

The V gene is TRBV7-9, the J gene TRBJ1-4; D is undetermined. V lost 8 bases to trimming and J lost 2 bases, with 12 bases between them. Germline V lookup: CDR1 SEHNR, CDR2 FQNEAQ (reference sequence). The CDR3 contains 14 residues. The CDR3 sequence is CASPPQITNEKLFF. For the CDR3, the DNA is TGTGCCAGCCCCCCCCAGATTACTAATGAAAAACTGTTTTTT.

The chain employs TRBV27 and TRBJ2-1; TRBD2 matches 9 bases. J lost 0 bases, V lost 10 bases, and 7 bases had no gene match. CDR3 length: 15 residues. Germline CDR1 and CDR2: MNHEY and SMNVEV (reference sequence). CDR3 residues: CATKSAGGSYNEQFF. The CDR3 bases are TGTGCCACCAAGTCAGCGGGGGGCTCCTACAATGAGCAGTTCTTC.

This clone was seen a handful of times. The V and J genes are TRBV6-1 and TRBJ1-1, with D maybe TRBD1 (5 bases). CDR3 length equals 14 residues. The germline CDR1 and CDR2 sequences are MNHNS and SASEGT. The V gene lost 2 bases and the J gene lost 11 bases, with 18 bases spanning the gap. The CDR3 nucleotides are TGTGCCAGCAGTGAATCCAACGCGTTGCGACAGGCTTTCTTT. It is translated as CASSESNALRQAFF.

This chain connects TRBV7-3 to TRBJ2-5, with 15 bases lining up with TRBD2. Germline assignment: CDR1 SGHTA and CDR2 FQGTGA. The CDR3 consists of 18 residues. The junction had 4 bases not matched to a gene; V was cut back by 2 bases and J by 0 bases. This CDR3 reads CASSLGTSGGSYQETQYF. CDR3 nucleotides: TGTGCCAGCAGCTTAGGGACTAGCGGGGGGAGTTACCAAGAGACCCAGTACTTC.

The genes are TRBV10-3 and TRBJ1-1, with D possibly TRBD1 on 5 matching bases. The V gene's germline CDR1 is ENHRY and CDR2 SYGVKD. Trimming removed 0 bases at V and 11 bases at J, with 10 bases between. The CDR3 covers 12 residues. DNA for the CDR3: TGTGCCATCAGTGAGTCAACAGGTATGGCTTTCTTT. Encoded protein: CAISESTGMAFF.

This clone has just a few counts. V usage is TRBV27 and J usage is TRBJ1-3; D may be TRBD1 (5 bases). Germline V gives CDR1 MNHEY, CDR2 SMNVEV (reference sequence). Trimming cost V 2 bases and J 0 bases, with 5 bases left between them. The CDR3 runs to 14 residues. DNA for the CDR3: TGTGCCAGCAGTTTAAGGGGCTCTGGAAACACCATATATTTT. Encoded protein: CASSLRGSGNTIYF.

The V gene is TRBV6-5, the J gene TRBJ1-6; no reliable D call. This CDR3 is 13 amino acids long. CDR1 MNHEY and CDR2 SVGAGI come from the germline V gene. Trimming took off 6 bases at V and 4 bases at J, with 7 bases between the two ends. DNA for the CDR3: TGTGCCAGCAGCGCGTATTATAATTCACCCCTCCACTTT. This encodes CASSAYYNSPLHF.

The rearrangement joins TRBV3-1 (or the pseudogene TRBV3-2) to TRBJ1-2; the match to TRBD1 covers 7 bases. After removal of 5 bases from V and 8 bases from J, the junction contained 14 bases not matched to a gene. The CDR3 contains 15 residues. The germline V gene has CDR1 LGHDT and CDR2 YNNKEL (reference sequence). The CDR3 protein is CASSFTSLTGYGYTF. The CDR3 nucleotides are TGTGCCAGCAGCTTTACTAGTCTGACAGGGTACGGCTACACCTTC.

This chain joins TRBV20-1 and TRBJ1-1; D gene ambiguous. Deletions cut 6 bases from V and 4 bases from J, with 9 bases between. Germline V gene data show CDR1 as DFQATT and CDR2 as SNEGSKA (reference sequence). The CDR3 sequence is 11 residues long. The CDR3, as DNA: TGCAGTGCACCCGGGTCCACTGAAGCTTTCTTT. As protein: CSAPGSTEAFF.

The rearrangement joins TRBV18 to TRBJ1-4; 7 nucleotides agree with TRBD1. Germline CDR1 KGHSH, CDR2 LQKENI. Trimming at V came to 3 bases and at J to 4 bases, leaving 8 bases not matched to a gene. The CDR3 consists of 16 residues. The CDR3 DNA reads as TGTGCCAGCTCACCTCGAGCCGGGACAGTTAATGAAAAACTGTTTTTT. It is translated as CASSPRAGTVNEKLFF. Combining the CDR3 with reference TRBV18 and TRBJ1-4 gives the whole variable domain NAGVMQNPRHLVRRRGQEARLRCSPMKGHSHVYWYRQLPEEGLKFMVYLQKENIIDESGMPKERFSAEFPKEGPSILRIQQVVRGDSAAYFCASSPRAGTVNEKLFFGSGTQLSVL.

Ten or more counts support this clone. Here the CDR3 reads CASSPALRGAGEQFF. The CDR3, as DNA: TGTGCCAGCAGCCCCGCGTTGCGGGGGGCGGGTGAGCAGTTCTTC. J is TRBJ2-1 and V is TRBV6-2 or TRBV6-3; 8 nucleotides match TRBD2. Trimming removed 6 bases from V and 9 bases from J; junction bases left unmatched: 13. The CDR3 runs to 15 residues. Germline CDR1 MNHEY, CDR2 SVGEGT.

The CDR3 spells CSASIPASPLSYEQYF. The CDR3 region has the DNA TGCAGTGCTAGTATCCCAGCTAGCCCACTCTCCTACGAGCAGTACTTC. The V and J genes are TRBV20-1 and TRBJ2-7, with D perhaps TRBD2 (5 bases). The CDR3 contains 16 residues. The V gene's germline CDR1 is DFQATT and CDR2 SNEGSKA (reference sequence). The V and J ends lost 3 bases and 0 bases respectively, with 18 bases between them.

This chain joins TRBV19 and TRBJ1-2; 12 bases fit TRBD1. CDR1 is LNHDA, CDR2 SQIVND, per germline (reference sequence). V was pared by 5 bases and J by 6 bases, with 10 bases of the junction left unmatched. This CDR3 is 16 amino acids long. CDR3 in DNA: TGTGCCAGTAGTCATCACGGGACAGGGGGCTTTGATGGCTACACCTTC. Translation: CASSHHGTGGFDGYTF.

V gene TRBV18 combines with J gene TRBJ2-1, with D unresolved. The CDR3 consists of 11 residues. The germline CDR1 and CDR2 sequences are KGHSH and LQKENI. V lost 6 bases, J lost 7 bases, and 7 bases lay in between. This CDR3 reads CASSPENEQFF. The CDR3 bases are TGTGCCAGCTCTCCCGAGAATGAGCAGTTCTTC.

This clone was observed a handful of times. This sequence joins TRBV9 and TRBJ2-7; 10 positions agree with TRBD1. V was pared by 5 bases and J by 0 bases, with 14 bases of the junction left unmatched. Germline-derived CDR1 and CDR2 are SGDLS and YYNGEE. This CDR3 spans 18 amino acids. CDR3 in DNA: TGTGCCAGCAGTCCCCGGGACAGGGGAATATTGGGCTCCTACGAGCAGTACTTC. Protein sequence: CASSPRDRGILGSYEQYF. The full variable domain, completed using reference TRBV9 and TRBJ2-7, is DSGVTQTPKHLITATGQRVTLRCSPRSGDLSVYWYQQSLDQGLQFLIQYYNGEERAKGNILERFSAQQFPDLHSELNLSSLELGDSALYFCASSPRDRGILGSYEQYFGPGTRLTVT.

This clone has more than one count but fewer than ten. This chain uses TRBV7-9 with TRBJ2-7, with unresolved D. CDR3 length equals 16 residues. V was trimmed by 4 bases and J by 0 bases, leaving 16 bases between them. Germline V CDR1 and CDR2: SEHNR, FQNEAQ (reference sequence). The CDR3 is CASSSTSGFGSYEQYF. The DNA for the CDR3 is TGTGCCAGCAGCTCGACAAGTGGTTTTGGCTCCTACGAGCAGTACTTC.

The chain is built from TRBV6-5 and TRBJ2-3, with D perhaps TRBD1 (7 bases). CDR1 is MNHEY and CDR2 is SVGAGI in the germline V gene. The germline V and J ends were trimmed by 10 bases and 4 bases, with 12 bases remaining between them. CDR3 length: 12 amino acids. CDR3 DNA: TGTGCCAACGGAGGGGGCCCAGATACGCAGTATTTT. It yields the protein CANGGGPDTQYF.

This chain joins TRBV4-1 and TRBJ1-6; D call uncertain. CDR3 length: 16 residues. Germline V gene data show CDR1 as MGHRA and CDR2 as YSYEKL. The V end lost 1 base, the J end lost 6 bases, and 13 bases lay between the germline ends. The CDR3 DNA reads TGCGCCAGCAGCCAAGTCCACGTACGGAGTAATTCACCCCTCCACTTT. It codes for CASSQVHVRSNSPLHF.

The CDR3 nucleotides read TGCAGCGTGGACTCCAGGATGAACACTGAAGCTTTCTTT. Translation gives CSVDSRMNTEAFF. V is TRBV29-1 and J is TRBJ1-1; D is undetermined. This CDR3 spans 13 amino acids. CDR1 SQVTM and CDR2 ANQGSEA come from the germline V gene. V lost 6 bases, J lost 0 bases, and 11 bases lay in between.

In this sample, this clone turned up a few times. V gene TRBV3-1 (or the pseudogene TRBV3-2) combines with J gene TRBJ2-1, with 7 bases fitting TRBD1. The germline gives CDR1 LGHDT, CDR2 YNNKEL (reference sequence). The CDR3 is made up of 15 amino acids. Trimming removed 3 bases from V and 2 bases from J; junction bases left unmatched: 4. The CDR3 loop reads CASSHSQGAYNEQFF. The CDR3 coding sequence is TGTGCCAGCAGCCATTCCCAGGGGGCCTACAATGAGCAGTTCTTC.